This T cell receptor beta chain was identified in a study of T cells in Graves' hyperthyroidism and ophthalmopathy. The table lists this clonotype with many counts. Its specificity is unknown. Regions amplified from RNA transcripts were the TCR beta CDR3 regions. In the first-round RT-PCR of the TCR CDR3, the HTBI primer set was used. In TCRdb, the multiplex PCR reads were re-called with MiXCR into one record per CDR3 protein. The data show about 280,000 distinct CDR3 sequences, with around 25% seen just once and around 30% held by the top ten. Whole-study findings and limits: Patients with ophthalmopathy were separated from those with stable hyperthyroidism by a 13 V-J model.

Diagnoses rested on clinical symptoms, serum thyroxine and TRAb, thyroid ultrasound and orbital computed tomography. Initially, at the first diagnosis of hyperthyroidism and before any ophthalmopathy symptoms, blood was sampled. PBMCs came from around 10 ml fresh peripheral blood. V gave up 6 bases and J gave up 2 bases, with 8 bases separating them. Germline assignment: CDR1 KGHSH and CDR2 LQKENI. The CDR3 extends over 12 amino acids. The TCR comes from a man aged 35-49 years with Graves' hyperthyroidism that later progressed to Graves' ophthalmopathy. The chain links TRBV18 to TRBJ2-7; a weak D match, TRBD1 (5 bases). Sequencing input: blood. The CDR3 sequence: CASSDTAYEQYF. CDR3 DNA: TGTGCCAGCTCGGACACCGCCTACGAGCAGTACTTC.